One sample yielded the 8 T cell receptor beta chains listed below, sequenced in a study of blood T cells in healthy people across ages. Alongside a J-beta primer mix, a sample-barcoded 5' primer served in a second PCR lasting roughly 7 to 11 cycles. Via MiXCR, TCRdb re-called the 5' RACE reads, giving one row per CDR3 protein. The sample comprises some 710,000 distinct CDR3 sequences, less than 60% of which are singletons, and 15% to 20% rests with the top ten. Source material: blood. Every receptor here comes from a man aged 80 or over in good health.

In the case of this clonotype: One end of the junction is discordant with germline, which a read error may explain. The genes are TRBV2 and TRBJ2-1, with D unresolved. CDR3 length equals 13 residues. The germline gives CDR1 SNHLY, CDR2 FYNNEI. The CDR3 DNA follows: TGTGCCACCAGTCTTACGCTTTACAATGAGCAGTTCTTC. Translating it yields CATSLTLYNEQFF.

The CDR3 loop is CASSRSGDIRTHEQFF. Here the CDR3 DNA reads TGTGCCAGCAGCCGGTCTGGGGACATCCGAACCCATGAGCAGTTCTTC. The V gene is TRBV11-2, the J gene TRBJ2-1; possible D gene TRBD1, 6 bases. V lost 5 bases, J lost 8 bases, and 22 bases lay in between. Germline V gives CDR1 SGHAT, CDR2 FQNNGV. The CDR3 extends over 16 amino acids.

The J gene is TRBJ1-6, the V gene TRBV27; possibly TRBD1 for D (5 bases). The germline V and J ends were trimmed by 7 bases and 11 bases, with 18 bases remaining between them. Germline V gene data show CDR1 as MNHEY and CDR2 as SMNVEV (reference sequence). The CDR3 extends over 14 amino acids. This chain's CDR3 is CASTAAGRRTPLHF. The CDR3 coding sequence is TGTGCCAGCACCGCAGCAGGGAGGAGGACACCCCTCCACTTT.

This rearrangement joins TRBV27 to TRBJ2-3; TRBD2 matches at 10 bases. After removal of 7 bases from V and 2 bases from J, the junction contained 6 bases not matched to a gene. The germline V gene has CDR1 MNHEY and CDR2 SMNVEV (reference sequence). This CDR3 region has 15 residues. In nucleotides, the CDR3 is TGTGCCAGCACCCGACTAGCGGGTATCACAGATACGCAGTATTTT. Translating it yields CASTRLAGITDTQYF.

This chain joins TRBV3-1 and TRBJ2-4, with D possibly matching TRBD1 (5 bases). V shed 4 bases and J shed 7 bases, with 20 bases lying between them. This CDR3 region has 16 residues. Germline V gene lookup returns CDR1 LGHDT and CDR2 YNNKEL (reference sequence). The DNA of the CDR3 is TGTGCCAGCAGCCCCAGAGGAGTAGGGGTGGAGAACATTCAGTACTTC. Its translation is CASSPRGVGVENIQYF.

This clonotype showed up many times. The genes are TRBV20-1 and TRBJ2-3; a weak D match, TRBD2 (6 bases). The V end was cut by 5 bases, the J end by 3 bases, with 21 bases between. Germline assignment: CDR1 DFQATT and CDR2 SNEGSKA (reference sequence). The CDR3 runs 16 residues. The CDR3: CSASHLAGLFTDTQYF. The DNA of the CDR3 is TGCAGTGCTTCTCACCTGGCGGGATTGTTTACAGATACGCAGTATTTT.

Worth noting for this clonotype: A much bigger clone sits one base away, suggesting this may be a read error. The V call is TRBV6-5, the J call TRBJ2-6; 7 nucleotides agree with TRBD1. Germline-derived CDR1 and CDR2 are MNHEY and SVGAGI. The CDR3 runs to 18 residues. V lost 2 bases to trimming and J lost 0 bases; unmatched junction nucleotides: 7. The CDR3 region is CASSYAGDSLSGANVLTF. DNA for the CDR3: TGTGCCAGCAGTTACGCAGGGGACAGCCTCTCTGGGGCCAACGTCCTGACTTTC.

Notes on this clonotype: At one boundary the junction diverges from the germline segment, which might be a read error. This chain links TRBV6-6 with TRBJ2-7; D gene ambiguous. The DNA end favors TRBJ2-4, so the J call may be wrong. The length of the CDR3 is 12 residues. Per germline, CDR1 MNHNY and CDR2 SVGAGI (reference sequence). CDR3 DNA sequence: TGTGTCAGCAGAGAAACGGCGAACATTCAGTACTTC. This translates into CVSRETANIQYF.